This T cell receptor beta chain was retrieved from a study of OX40 agonist ivuxolimab in advanced cancers. Findings of the study overall: Some patients who did not respond also had low normalized T-cell clonal expansion. Researchers did not determine the expanded peripheral T cells' antigen specificity.

Trimming took 5 bases from V and 2 from J; bases not matched to a gene: 11. The CDR3 runs 16 residues. CDR1 and CDR2 from the germline V gene are SGHAT and FQDESV (reference sequence). With regard to this clone: Its cognate antigen is unknown.

Autoimmune disease history or systemic immunosuppression meant exclusion. Patients had blood sampled at baseline and again on cycle 4 day 1 and cycle 7 day 1. Profiled with immunoSEQ multiplex PCR; TCRdb holds only in-frame clones, not every one. The sample shows about 45,000 clones, roughly 88% of them seen only once. This chain uses TRBV11-1 with TRBJ2-7, with 8 bases lining up with TRBD1. This TCR was sampled from an adult with an advanced solid tumor such as melanoma, head and neck, liver or kidney cancer. Sequencing was performed on CD4+ or CD8+ T cells sorted from blood, taken in a trial of the OX40 agonist ivuxolimab. The CDR3 DNA reads TGTGCCAGCAGCCCCAGCTCCCAGGGGGCGGCCTACGAGCAGTACTTC. Amino acid sequence: CASSPSSQGAAYEQYF.